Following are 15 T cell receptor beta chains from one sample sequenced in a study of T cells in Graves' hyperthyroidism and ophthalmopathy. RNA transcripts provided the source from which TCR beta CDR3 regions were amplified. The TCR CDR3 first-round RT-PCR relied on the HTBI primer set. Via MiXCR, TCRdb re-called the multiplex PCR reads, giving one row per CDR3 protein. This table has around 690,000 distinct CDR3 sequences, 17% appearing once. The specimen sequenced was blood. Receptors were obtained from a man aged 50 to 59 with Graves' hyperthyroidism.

CDR3 nucleotide sequence: TGCAGTGCTAGTCAGAGCGGGCGATCCAAGTTCTTC. Its translation is CSASQSGRSKFF. This chain joins TRBV20-1 and TRBJ2-1; TRBD2 is a possible D gene (6 bases). This CDR3 has 12 amino acids. Per the germline V gene, CDR1 is DFQATT and CDR2 is SNEGSKA (reference sequence). The V and J ends lost 3 bases and 14 bases respectively, with 17 bases between them.

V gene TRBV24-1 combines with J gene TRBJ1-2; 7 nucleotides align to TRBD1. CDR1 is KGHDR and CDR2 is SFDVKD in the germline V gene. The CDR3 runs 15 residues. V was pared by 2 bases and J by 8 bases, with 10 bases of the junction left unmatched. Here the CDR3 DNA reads TGTGCCACCAGTGATTCGACAGGGCCCCCTTGGGGCTACACCTTC. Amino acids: CATSDSTGPPWGYTF.

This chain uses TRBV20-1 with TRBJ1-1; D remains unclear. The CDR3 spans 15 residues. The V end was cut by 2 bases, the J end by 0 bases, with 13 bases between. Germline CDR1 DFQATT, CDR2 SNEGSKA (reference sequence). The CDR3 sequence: CSARSHLDVNTEAFF. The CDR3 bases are TGCAGTGCTAGAAGTCACCTCGACGTGAACACTGAAGCTTTCTTT.

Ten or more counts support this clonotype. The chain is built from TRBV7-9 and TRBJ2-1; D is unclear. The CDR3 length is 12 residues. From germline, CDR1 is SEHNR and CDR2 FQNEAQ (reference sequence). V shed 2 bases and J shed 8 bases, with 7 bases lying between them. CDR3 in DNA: TGTGCCAGCAGCTTAAATAGGTATGAGCAGTTCTTC. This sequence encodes CASSLNRYEQFF.

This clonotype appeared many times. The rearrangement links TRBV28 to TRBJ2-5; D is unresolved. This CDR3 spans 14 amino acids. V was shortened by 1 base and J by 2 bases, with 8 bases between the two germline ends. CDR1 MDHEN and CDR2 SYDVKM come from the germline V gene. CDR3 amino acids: CASSLSSEQETQYF. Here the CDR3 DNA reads TGTGCCAGCAGTTTATCGTCAGAACAAGAGACCCAGTACTTC.

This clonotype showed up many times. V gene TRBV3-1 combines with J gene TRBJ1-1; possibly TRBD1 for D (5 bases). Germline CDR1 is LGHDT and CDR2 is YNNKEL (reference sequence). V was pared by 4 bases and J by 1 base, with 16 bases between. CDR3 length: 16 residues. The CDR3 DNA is TGTGCCAGCAGCCTCGGGGGAGGGGTAGAGAACACTGAAGCTTTCTTT. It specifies CASSLGGGVENTEAFF.

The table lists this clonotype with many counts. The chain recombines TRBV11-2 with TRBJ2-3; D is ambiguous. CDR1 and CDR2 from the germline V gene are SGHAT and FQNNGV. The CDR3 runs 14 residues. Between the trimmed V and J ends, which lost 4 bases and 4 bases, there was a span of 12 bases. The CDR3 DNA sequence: TGTGCCAGCAGCTACACCCGGGCTGCAGATACGCAGTATTTT. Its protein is CASSYTRAADTQYF.

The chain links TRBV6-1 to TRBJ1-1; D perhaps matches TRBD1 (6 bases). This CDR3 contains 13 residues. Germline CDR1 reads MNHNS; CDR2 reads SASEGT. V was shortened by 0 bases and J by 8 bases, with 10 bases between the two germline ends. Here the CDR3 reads CASSEADRREAFF. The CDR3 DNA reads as TGTGCCAGCAGTGAAGCCGACAGGCGGGAAGCTTTCTTT.

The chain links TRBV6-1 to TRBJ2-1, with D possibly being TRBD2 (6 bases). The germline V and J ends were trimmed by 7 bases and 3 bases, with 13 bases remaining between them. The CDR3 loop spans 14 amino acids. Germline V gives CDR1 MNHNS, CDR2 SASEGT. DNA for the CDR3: TGTGCCAGCACCCCTAGCGCTAGCTACAATGAGCAGTTCTTC. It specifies CASTPSASYNEQFF.

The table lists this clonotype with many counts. The DNA for the CDR3 is TGTGCCAGCAGTCAAGAACGCGGAAAACTGTTTTTT. Its translation: CASSQERGKLFF. The chain links TRBV28 to TRBJ1-4; D not certain. This CDR3 has 12 amino acids. Germline CDR1 and CDR2: MDHEN and SYDVKM. V gave up 5 bases and J gave up 10 bases, with 11 bases separating them.

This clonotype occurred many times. The CDR3 loop reads CASRVFQEPPDTQYF. CDR3 in DNA: TGTGCCAGCAGGGTGTTTCAGGAACCCCCAGATACGCAGTATTTT. The rearrangement links TRBV2 to TRBJ2-3, with D uncertain. CDR3 length: 15 amino acids. Trimming left V 6 bases short and J 4 bases short, with 17 bases between. The germline gives CDR1 SNHLY, CDR2 FYNNEI.

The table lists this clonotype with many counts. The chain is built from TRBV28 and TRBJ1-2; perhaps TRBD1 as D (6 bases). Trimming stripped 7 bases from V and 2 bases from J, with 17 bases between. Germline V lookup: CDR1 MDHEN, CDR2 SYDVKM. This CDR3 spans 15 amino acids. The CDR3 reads CASNQQGFLNYGYTF. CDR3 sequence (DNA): TGTGCCAGCAACCAGCAGGGGTTTTTGAACTATGGCTACACCTTC.

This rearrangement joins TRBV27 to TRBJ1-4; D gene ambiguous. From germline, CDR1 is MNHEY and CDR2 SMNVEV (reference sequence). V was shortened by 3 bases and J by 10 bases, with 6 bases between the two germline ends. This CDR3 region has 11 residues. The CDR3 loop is CASSLEGKLFF. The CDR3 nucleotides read TGTGCCAGCAGTTTGGAGGGAAAACTGTTTTTT.

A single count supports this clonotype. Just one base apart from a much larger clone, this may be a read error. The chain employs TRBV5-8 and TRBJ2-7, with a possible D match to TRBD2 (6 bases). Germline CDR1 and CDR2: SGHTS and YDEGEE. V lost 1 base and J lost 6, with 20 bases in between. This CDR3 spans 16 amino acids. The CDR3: CASSLSWRVGTFEQYF. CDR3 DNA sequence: TGTGCCAGCAGCTTGTCATGGAGGGTCGGGACCTTCGAGCAGTACTTC. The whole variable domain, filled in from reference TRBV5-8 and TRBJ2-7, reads EAGVTQSPTHLIKTRGQQATLRCSPISGHTSVYWYQQALGLGLQFLLWYDEGEERNRGNFPPRFSGRQFPNYSSELNVNALELEDSALYLCASSLSWRVGTFEQYFGPGTRLTVT.

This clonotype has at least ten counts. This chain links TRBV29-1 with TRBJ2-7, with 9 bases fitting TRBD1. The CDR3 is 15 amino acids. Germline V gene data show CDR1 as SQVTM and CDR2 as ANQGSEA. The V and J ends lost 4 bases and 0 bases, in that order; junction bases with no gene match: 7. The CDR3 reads CSVAPGTGSSYEQYF. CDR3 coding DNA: TGCAGCGTTGCCCCCGGGACAGGGAGCTCCTACGAGCAGTACTTC.